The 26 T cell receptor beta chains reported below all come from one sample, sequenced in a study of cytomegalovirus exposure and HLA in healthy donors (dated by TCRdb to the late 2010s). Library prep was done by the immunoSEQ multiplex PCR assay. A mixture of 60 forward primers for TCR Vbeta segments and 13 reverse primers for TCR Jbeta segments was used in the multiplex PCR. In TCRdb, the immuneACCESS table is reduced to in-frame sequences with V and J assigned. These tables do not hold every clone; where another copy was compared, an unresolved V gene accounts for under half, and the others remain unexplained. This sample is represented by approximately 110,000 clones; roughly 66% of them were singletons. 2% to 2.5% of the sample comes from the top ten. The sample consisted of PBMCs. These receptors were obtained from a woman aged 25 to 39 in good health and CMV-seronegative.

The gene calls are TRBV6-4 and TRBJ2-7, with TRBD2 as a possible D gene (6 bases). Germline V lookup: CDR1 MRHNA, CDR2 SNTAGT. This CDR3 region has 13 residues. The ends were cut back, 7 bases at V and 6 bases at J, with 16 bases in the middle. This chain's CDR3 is CASKRREESEQYF. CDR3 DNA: TGTGCCAGCAAGCGGCGGGAAGAAAGCGAGCAGTACTTC.

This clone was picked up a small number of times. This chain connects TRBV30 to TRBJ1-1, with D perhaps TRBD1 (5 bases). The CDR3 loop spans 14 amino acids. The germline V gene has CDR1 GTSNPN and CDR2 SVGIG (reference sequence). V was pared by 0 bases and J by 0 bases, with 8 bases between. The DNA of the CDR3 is TGTGCCTGGAGTGTAAGGGGAATGAACACTGAAGCTTTCTTT. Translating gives CAWSVRGMNTEAFF.

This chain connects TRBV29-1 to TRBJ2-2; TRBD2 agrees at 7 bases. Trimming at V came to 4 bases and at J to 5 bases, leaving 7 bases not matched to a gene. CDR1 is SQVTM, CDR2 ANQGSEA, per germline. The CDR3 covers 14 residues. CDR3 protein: CSVAGGLRTGELFF. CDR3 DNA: TGCAGCGTTGCGGGGGGTTTGAGAACCGGGGAGCTGTTTTTT.

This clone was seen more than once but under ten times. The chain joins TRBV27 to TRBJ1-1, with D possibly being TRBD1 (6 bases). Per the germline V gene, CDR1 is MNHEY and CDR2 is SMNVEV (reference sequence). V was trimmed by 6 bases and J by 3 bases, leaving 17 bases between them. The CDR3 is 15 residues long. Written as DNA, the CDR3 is TGTGCCAGCAGGCCCTCGAGACAGGTCCACACTGAAGCTTTCTTT. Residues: CASRPSRQVHTEAFF.

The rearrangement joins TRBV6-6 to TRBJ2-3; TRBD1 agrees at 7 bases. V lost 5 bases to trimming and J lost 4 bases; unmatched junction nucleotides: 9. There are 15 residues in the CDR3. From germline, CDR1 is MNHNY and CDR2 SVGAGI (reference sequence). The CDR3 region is CASSPWDRAADTQYF. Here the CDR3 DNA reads TGTGCCAGCAGTCCGTGGGACAGAGCAGCAGATACGCAGTATTTT.

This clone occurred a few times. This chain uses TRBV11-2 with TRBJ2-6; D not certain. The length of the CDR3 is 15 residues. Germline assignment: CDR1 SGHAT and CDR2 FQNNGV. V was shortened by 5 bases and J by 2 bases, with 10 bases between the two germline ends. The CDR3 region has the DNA TGTGCCAGCAGCCCCCGGGTTACTGGGGCCAACGTCCTGACTTTC. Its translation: CASSPRVTGANVLTF. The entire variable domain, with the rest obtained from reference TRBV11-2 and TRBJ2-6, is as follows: EAGVAQSPRYKIIEKRQSVAFWCNPISGHATLYWYQQILGQGPKLLIQFQNNGVVDDSQLPKDRFSAERLKGVDSTLKIQPAKLEDSAVYLCASSPRVTGANVLTFGAGSRLTVL.

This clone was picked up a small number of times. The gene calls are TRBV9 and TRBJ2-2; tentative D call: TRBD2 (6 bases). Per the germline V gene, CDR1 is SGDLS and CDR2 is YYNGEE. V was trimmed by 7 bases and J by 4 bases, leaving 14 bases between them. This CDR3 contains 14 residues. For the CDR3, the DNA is TGTGCCAGCGGAGGGATTGGTGGCACCGGGGAGCTGTTTTTT. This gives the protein CASGGIGGTGELFF.

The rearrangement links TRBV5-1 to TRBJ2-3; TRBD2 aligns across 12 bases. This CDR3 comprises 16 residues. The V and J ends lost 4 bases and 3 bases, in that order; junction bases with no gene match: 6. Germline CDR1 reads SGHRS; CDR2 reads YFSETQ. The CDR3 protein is CASSGAGTSGTDTQYF. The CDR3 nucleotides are TGCGCCAGCAGCGGAGCCGGGACTAGCGGGACAGATACGCAGTATTTT. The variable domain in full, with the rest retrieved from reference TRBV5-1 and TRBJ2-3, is KAGVTQTPRYLIKTRGQQVTLSCSPISGHRSVSWYQQTPGQGLQFLFEYFSETQRNKGNFPGRFSGRQFSNSRSEMNVSTLELGDSALYLCASSGAGTSGTDTQYFGPGTRLTVL.

CDR3: CASSLSARQGYTF. CDR3 DNA sequence: TGTGCCAGCAGTTTATCGGCCAGGCAGGGCTACACCTTC. This sequence joins TRBV28 and TRBJ1-2; D gene unclear. V was shortened by 1 base and J by 8 bases, with 11 bases between the two germline ends. CDR1 and CDR2 (germline): MDHEN, SYDVKM. CDR3 length: 13 residues.

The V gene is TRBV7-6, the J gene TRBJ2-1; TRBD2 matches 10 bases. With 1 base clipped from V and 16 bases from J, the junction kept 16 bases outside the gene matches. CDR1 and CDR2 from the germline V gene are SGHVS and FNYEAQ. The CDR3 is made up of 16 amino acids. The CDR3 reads CASSLGVQREGYPAFF. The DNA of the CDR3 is TGTGCCAGCAGCTTAGGGGTCCAGCGGGAGGGCTATCCTGCCTTCTTC.

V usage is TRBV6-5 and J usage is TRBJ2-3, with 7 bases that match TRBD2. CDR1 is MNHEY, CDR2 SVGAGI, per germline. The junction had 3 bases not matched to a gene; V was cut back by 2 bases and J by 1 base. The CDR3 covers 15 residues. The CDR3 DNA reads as TGTGCCAGCAGTTACGAGGGAGGGGGCACAGATACGCAGTATTTT. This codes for CASSYEGGGTDTQYF.

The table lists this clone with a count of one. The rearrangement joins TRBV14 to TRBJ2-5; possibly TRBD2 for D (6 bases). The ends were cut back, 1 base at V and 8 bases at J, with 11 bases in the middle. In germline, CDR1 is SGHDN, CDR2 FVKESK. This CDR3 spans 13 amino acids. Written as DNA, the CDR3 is TGTGCCAGCAGCCAAGGTGTAGCGGCAACCCAGTACTTC. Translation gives CASSQGVAATQYF.

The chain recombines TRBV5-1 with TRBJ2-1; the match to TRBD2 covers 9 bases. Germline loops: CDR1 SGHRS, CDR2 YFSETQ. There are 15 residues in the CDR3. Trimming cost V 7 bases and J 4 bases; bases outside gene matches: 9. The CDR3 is CASAGTSRPYNEQFF. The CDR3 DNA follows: TGCGCCAGCGCAGGGACTAGCCGACCTTACAATGAGCAGTTCTTC.

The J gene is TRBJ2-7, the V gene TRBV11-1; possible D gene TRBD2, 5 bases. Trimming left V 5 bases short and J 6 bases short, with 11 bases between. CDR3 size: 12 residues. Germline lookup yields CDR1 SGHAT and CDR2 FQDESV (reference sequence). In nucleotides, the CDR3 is TGTGCCAGCAGCCTAGGCCGGGGCGAGCAGTACTTC. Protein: CASSLGRGEQYF.

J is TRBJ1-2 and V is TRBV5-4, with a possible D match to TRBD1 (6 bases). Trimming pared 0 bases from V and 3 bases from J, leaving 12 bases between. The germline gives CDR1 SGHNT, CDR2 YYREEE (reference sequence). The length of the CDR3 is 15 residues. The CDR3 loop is CASSLAGGSDYGYTF. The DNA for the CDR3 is TGTGCCAGCAGCTTGGCGGGGGGCTCGGACTATGGCTACACCTTC.

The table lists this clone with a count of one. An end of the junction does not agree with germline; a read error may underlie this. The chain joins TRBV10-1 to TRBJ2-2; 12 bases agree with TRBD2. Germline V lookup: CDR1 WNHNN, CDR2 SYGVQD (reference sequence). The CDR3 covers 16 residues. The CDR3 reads CASTSGRAKNTGELFF. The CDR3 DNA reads TGCGCCAGCACTAGCGGGAGGGCCAAGAACACCGGAGAGCTGTTTTTT.

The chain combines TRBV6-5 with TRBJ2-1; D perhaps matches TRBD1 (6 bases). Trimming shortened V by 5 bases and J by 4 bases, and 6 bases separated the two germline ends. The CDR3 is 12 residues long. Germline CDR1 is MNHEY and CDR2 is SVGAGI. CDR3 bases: TGTGCCAGCAGTGGGACATACAATGAGCAGTTCTTC. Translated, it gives CASSGTYNEQFF.

The CDR3 reads CASSLAGGYTEAFF. DNA of the CDR3: TGTGCCAGCAGCTTAGCAGGGGGCTACACTGAAGCTTTCTTT. This chain joins TRBV7-9 and TRBJ1-1; TRBD1 aligns across 7 bases. The CDR3 is 14 residues long. Germline V gives CDR1 SEHNR, CDR2 FQNEAQ (reference sequence). With V trimmed by 0 bases and J by 3 bases, 1 base remained unmatched.

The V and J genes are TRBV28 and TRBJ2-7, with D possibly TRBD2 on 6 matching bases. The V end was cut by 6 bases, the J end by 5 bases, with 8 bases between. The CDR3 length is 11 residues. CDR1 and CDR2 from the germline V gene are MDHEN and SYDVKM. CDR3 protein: CASRGTDEQYF. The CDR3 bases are TGTGCCAGCAGGGGGACTGACGAGCAGTACTTC.

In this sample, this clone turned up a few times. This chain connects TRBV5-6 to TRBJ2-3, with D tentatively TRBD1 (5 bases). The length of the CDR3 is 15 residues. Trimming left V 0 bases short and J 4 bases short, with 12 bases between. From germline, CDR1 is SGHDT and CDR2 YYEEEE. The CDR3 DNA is TGTGCCAGCAGCTTGGGTGTAGCAGGGTCAGATACGCAGTATTTT. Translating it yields CASSLGVAGSDTQYF.

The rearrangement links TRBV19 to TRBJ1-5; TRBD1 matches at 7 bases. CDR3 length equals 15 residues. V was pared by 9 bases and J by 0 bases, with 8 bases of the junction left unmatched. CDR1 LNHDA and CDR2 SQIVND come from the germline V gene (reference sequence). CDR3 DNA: TGTGCCAGCAAAGGGGACAGAAATAGCAATCAGCCCCAGCATTTT. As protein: CASKGDRNSNQPQHF. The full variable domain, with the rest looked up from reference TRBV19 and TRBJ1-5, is DGGITQSPKYLFRKEGQNVTLSCEQNLNHDAMYWYRQDPGQGLRLIYYSQIVNDFQKGDIAEGYSVSREKKESFPLTVTSAQKNPTAFYLCASKGDRNSNQPQHFGDGTRLSIL.

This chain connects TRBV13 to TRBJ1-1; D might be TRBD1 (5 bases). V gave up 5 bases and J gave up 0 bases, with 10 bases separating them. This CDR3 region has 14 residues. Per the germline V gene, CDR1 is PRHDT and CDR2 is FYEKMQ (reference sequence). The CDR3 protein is CASSPRAMNTEAFF. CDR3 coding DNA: TGTGCCAGCAGCCCCAGGGCAATGAACACTGAAGCTTTCTTT.

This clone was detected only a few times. The CDR3 loop reads CATRGRVEQYF. The DNA of the CDR3 is TGTGCCACCCGGGGGAGGGTCGAGCAGTACTTC. The chain joins TRBV28 to TRBJ2-7; 7 bases match TRBD2. V dropped 10 bases and J dropped 6; count of bases not matched to a gene: 6. The CDR3 is 11 amino acids. Germline CDR1 and CDR2: MDHEN and SYDVKM.

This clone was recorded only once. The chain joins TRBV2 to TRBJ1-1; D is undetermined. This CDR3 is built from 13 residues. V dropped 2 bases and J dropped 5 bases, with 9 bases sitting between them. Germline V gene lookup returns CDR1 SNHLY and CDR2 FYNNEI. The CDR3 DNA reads TGTGCCAGCAGTGAAAGGAGGTCAACTGAAGCTTTCTTT. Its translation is CASSERRSTEAFF.

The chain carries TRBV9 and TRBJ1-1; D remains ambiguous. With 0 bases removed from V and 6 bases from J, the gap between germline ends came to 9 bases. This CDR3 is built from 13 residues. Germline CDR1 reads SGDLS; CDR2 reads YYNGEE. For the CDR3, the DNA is TGTGCCAGCAGCGTAGGTGTGACATCTGAAGCTTTCTTT. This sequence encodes CASSVGVTSEAFF.

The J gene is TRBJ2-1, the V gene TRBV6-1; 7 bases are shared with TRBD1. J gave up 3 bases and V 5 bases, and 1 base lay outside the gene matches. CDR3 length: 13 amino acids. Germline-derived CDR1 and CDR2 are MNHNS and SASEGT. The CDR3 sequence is CASSRDSYNEQFF. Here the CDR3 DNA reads TGTGCCAGCAGTAGGGACAGCTACAATGAGCAGTTCTTC.